The 12 T cell receptor beta chains below come from one sample, sequenced in a study of control samples from healthy donors and cancer patients. Sequencing used immunoSEQ multiplex PCR; TCRdb keeps in-frame clones, though not all of them. This sample carries roughly 79,000 clones, more than 75% of them seen once, and the ten largest clones take more than 12%. Sequencing was carried out using blood. The receptors were gathered from a man in his fifties in good health.

Points on this clone: This same CDR3 is encoded by further DNA sequences in the sample. The CDR3 nucleotides are TGTGCCTGGAGTGTAAAGGGGCGCGGGAGGGCCCAAGAGACCCAGTACTTC. Translated: CAWSVKGRGRAQETQYF. The rearrangement joins TRBV30 to TRBJ2-5; 9 nucleotides align to TRBD2. Per the germline V gene, CDR1 is GTSNPN and CDR2 is SVGIG (reference sequence). This CDR3 has 17 residues. The V gene end was trimmed by 0 bases and the J gene end by 1 base; junction bases not matched to a gene: 9.

This clone was picked up one time. V usage is TRBV18 and J usage is TRBJ1-2; D is uncertain. CDR3 length equals 13 residues. V was cut by 2 bases and J by 7 bases, with 11 bases left in between. Germline lookup yields CDR1 KGHSH and CDR2 LQKENI. The CDR3 DNA reads TGTGCCAGCTCACCATCGGACCTGCGTGGCTACACCTTC. It codes for CASSPSDLRGYTF.

The chain joins TRBV11-2 to TRBJ2-5; D is perhaps TRBD1 or TRBD2 (6 bases each). CDR3 length: 16 residues. The germline V gene encodes CDR1 SGHAT and CDR2 FQNNGV. Trimming pared 5 bases from V and 7 bases from J, leaving 23 bases between. CDR3: CASSPLAGHPTGTQYF. CDR3 bases: TGTGCCAGCAGCCCCCTGGCGGGACACCCAACGGGGACCCAGTACTTC.

The chain combines TRBV10-1 with TRBJ1-5; no definite D call. The germline V and J ends were trimmed by 6 bases and 4 bases, with 10 bases remaining between them. Germline values: CDR1 WNHNN, CDR2 SYGVQD (reference sequence). The CDR3 has 13 amino acids. The CDR3 here is CASRGRKNQPQHF. For the CDR3, the DNA is TGCGCCAGCAGAGGACGGAAGAATCAGCCCCAGCATTTT.

The chain couples TRBV2 to TRBJ2-5, with D tentatively TRBD2 (6 bases). The ends were cut back, 6 bases at V and 10 bases at J, with 12 bases in the middle. This CDR3 is built from 11 residues. CDR1 is SNHLY and CDR2 is FYNNEI in the germline V gene. The CDR3 DNA follows: TGTGCCAGCAGGCGGGGCCTAGACCAGTACTTC. Residues: CASRRGLDQYF.

There are a few counts of this clone. V gene TRBV2 combines with J gene TRBJ1-1; D might be TRBD1 (5 bases). In germline, CDR1 is SNHLY, CDR2 FYNNEI. Between the trimmed V and J ends, which lost 3 bases and 7 bases, there was a span of 12 bases. The CDR3 is 13 amino acids. Here the CDR3 DNA reads TGTGCCAGCAGTGAGGATAGGGGAGGTGAAGCTTTCTTT. It yields the protein CASSEDRGGEAFF.

The chain links TRBV12-3 or TRBV12-4 to TRBJ1-1, with D hard to call. The CDR3 is made up of 13 amino acids. The ends were cut back, 7 bases at V and 0 bases at J, with 9 bases in the middle. The CDR3 DNA follows: TGTGCCAGCACCGATAGGATGAACACTGAAGCTTTCTTT. It is translated as CASTDRMNTEAFF.

This rearrangement joins TRBV27 to TRBJ2-7, with D uncertain. The CDR3 runs to 16 residues. Trimming took off 2 bases at V and 1 base at J, with 15 bases between the two ends. Germline V gene lookup returns CDR1 MNHEY and CDR2 SMNVEV (reference sequence). The CDR3 bases are TGTGCCAGCAGTTTAATTTCCCGACAAGGTTCCTACGAGCAGTACTTC. This sequence encodes CASSLISRQGSYEQYF.

This clone was recorded only once. CDR3 bases: TGTGCCAGCAGTTTCGGGACAGGGGGGGAAGAGACCCAGTACTTC. This codes for CASSFGTGGEETQYF. V usage is TRBV27 and J usage is TRBJ2-5; the match to TRBD1 covers 11 bases. J was trimmed by 3 bases and V by 3 bases; bases with no gene match: 3. This CDR3 contains 15 residues. The germline gives CDR1 MNHEY, CDR2 SMNVEV (reference sequence).

The chain couples TRBV12-5 to TRBJ2-5; D not resolved. V was cut by 2 bases and J by 2 bases, with 15 bases left in between. Germline CDR1 and CDR2: LGHNT and FRNRAP. The CDR3 sequence is 16 residues long. The CDR3 sequence: CASGLSGSQTQETQYF. Here the CDR3 DNA reads TGTGCTAGTGGTTTGTCTGGCAGCCAGACTCAAGAGACCCAGTACTTC.

This clone was observed a handful of times. The chain has TRBV27 and TRBJ1-1; D uncertain. The ends were cut back, 0 bases at V and 5 bases at J, with 10 bases in the middle. The CDR3 is 14 amino acids. Per the germline V gene, CDR1 is MNHEY and CDR2 is SMNVEV (reference sequence). CDR3 bases: TGTGCCAGCAGTTTATCCTCCCGGATAACTGAAGCTTTCTTT. Translated: CASSLSSRITEAFF.

CDR3 DNA: TGTGCCACCCGGGACAGAGATAATCAGCCCCAGCATTTT. Its translation is CATRDRDNQPQHF. The rearrangement uses TRBV24-1 and TRBJ1-5; 7 positions agree with TRBD1. V lost 9 bases, J lost 4 bases, and 5 bases stayed unmatched. From germline, CDR1 is KGHDR and CDR2 SFDVKD. The CDR3 length is 13 residues.